These 8 T cell receptor beta chains share one sample of origin, sequenced in a study of T cell responses to AZD1222 COVID-19 vaccine. Assay: immunoSEQ multiplex PCR; the TCRdb copy retains only in-frame clones and omits some. This sample has approximately 100,000 clones; more than 70% occur once, and the top ten carry over 15%. Sequencing was performed on peripheral blood, taken on day 0 of AZD1222 vaccination. The receptor source for this set is an adult in good health.

The V gene is TRBV18, the J gene TRBJ2-3; 11 bases are shared with TRBD2. The CDR3 runs 19 residues. J lost 2 bases, V lost 0 bases, and 10 bases had no gene match. Looked up from germline, CDR1 is KGHSH and CDR2 is LQKENI. The CDR3 coding sequence is TGTGCCAGCTCACCACCGGGGAAGGGACTAGCGGAGTTCACAGATACGCAGTATTTT. Protein product: CASSPPGKGLAEFTDTQYF.

This chain connects TRBV29-1 to TRBJ2-7; no firm D call. The CDR3 runs to 11 residues. Germline CDR1 reads SQVTM; CDR2 reads ANQGSEA. The V end was cut by 3 bases, the J end by 7 bases, with 10 bases between. The CDR3 nucleotides read TGCAGCGTTGACGGGCCGTGGGAGCAGTACTTC. Translated: CSVDGPWEQYF.

The J gene is TRBJ1-2, the V gene TRBV5-1, with 8 positions matching TRBD1. The V gene end was trimmed by 3 bases and the J gene end by 6 bases; junction bases not matched to a gene: 10. Germline CDR1 SGHRS, CDR2 YFSETQ. The CDR3 extends over 15 amino acids. CDR3 sequence reads: CASSSAGQGSDGYTF. The CDR3, as DNA: TGCGCCAGCAGCTCAGCCGGACAGGGTTCTGATGGCTACACCTTC.

The chain recombines TRBV7-8 with TRBJ2-3, with D perhaps matching TRBD2 (6 bases). There are 15 residues in the CDR3. Germline CDR1 reads SGHVS; CDR2 reads FQNEAQ. Deletions cut 1 base from V and 2 bases from J, with 10 bases between. In DNA, the CDR3 is TGTGCCAGCAGCTTAGGGGGGGACTTCACAGATACGCAGTATTTT. Amino acid sequence: CASSLGGDFTDTQYF.

The chain links TRBV3-1 (or the pseudogene TRBV3-2) to TRBJ2-1; 8 bases are shared with TRBD2. This CDR3 is 16 amino acids long. V dropped 4 bases and J dropped 2; count of bases not matched to a gene: 7. Germline loops: CDR1 LGHDT, CDR2 YNNKEL (reference sequence). CDR3 sequence reads: CASSPPWGLAYNEQFF. DNA of the CDR3: TGTGCCAGCAGCCCCCCATGGGGACTAGCCTACAATGAGCAGTTCTTC.

DNA for the CDR3: TGTGCCAGCTCACCAGAGGAGACTCTGCAGTATTTT. It translates to CASSPEETLQYF. The chain has TRBV18 and TRBJ2-3, with D unclear. The CDR3 loop spans 12 amino acids. V was pared by 2 bases and J by 11 bases, with 11 bases between. The germline CDR1 and CDR2 sequences are KGHSH and LQKENI. Full variable domain (remainder filled in from reference TRBV18 and TRBJ2-3): NAGVMQNPRHLVRRRGQEARLRCSPMKGHSHVYWYRQLPEEGLKFMVYLQKENIIDESGMPKERFSAEFPKEGPSILRIQQVVRGDSAAYFCASSPEETLQYFGPGTRLTVL.

This clone has only a few counts. The gene calls are TRBV4-1 and TRBJ1-1; D not resolved. This CDR3 has 15 residues. The ends were cut back, 7 bases at V and 7 bases at J, with 22 bases in the middle. Germline V CDR1 and CDR2: MGHRA, YSYEKL. CDR3 loop: CASNLSPAGPGEAFF. Written as DNA, the CDR3 is TGCGCCAGCAACCTTTCCCCGGCCGGGCCGGGTGAAGCTTTCTTT.

The genes are TRBV19 and TRBJ1-1; D is unresolved. This CDR3 spans 11 amino acids. Germline CDR1 LNHDA, CDR2 SQIVND (reference sequence). V lost 5 bases and J 1 base, leaving 2 bases between the germline ends. The chain's CDR3 is CASSQNTEAFF. As DNA, the CDR3 is TGTGCCAGTAGTCAGAACACTGAAGCTTTCTTT.